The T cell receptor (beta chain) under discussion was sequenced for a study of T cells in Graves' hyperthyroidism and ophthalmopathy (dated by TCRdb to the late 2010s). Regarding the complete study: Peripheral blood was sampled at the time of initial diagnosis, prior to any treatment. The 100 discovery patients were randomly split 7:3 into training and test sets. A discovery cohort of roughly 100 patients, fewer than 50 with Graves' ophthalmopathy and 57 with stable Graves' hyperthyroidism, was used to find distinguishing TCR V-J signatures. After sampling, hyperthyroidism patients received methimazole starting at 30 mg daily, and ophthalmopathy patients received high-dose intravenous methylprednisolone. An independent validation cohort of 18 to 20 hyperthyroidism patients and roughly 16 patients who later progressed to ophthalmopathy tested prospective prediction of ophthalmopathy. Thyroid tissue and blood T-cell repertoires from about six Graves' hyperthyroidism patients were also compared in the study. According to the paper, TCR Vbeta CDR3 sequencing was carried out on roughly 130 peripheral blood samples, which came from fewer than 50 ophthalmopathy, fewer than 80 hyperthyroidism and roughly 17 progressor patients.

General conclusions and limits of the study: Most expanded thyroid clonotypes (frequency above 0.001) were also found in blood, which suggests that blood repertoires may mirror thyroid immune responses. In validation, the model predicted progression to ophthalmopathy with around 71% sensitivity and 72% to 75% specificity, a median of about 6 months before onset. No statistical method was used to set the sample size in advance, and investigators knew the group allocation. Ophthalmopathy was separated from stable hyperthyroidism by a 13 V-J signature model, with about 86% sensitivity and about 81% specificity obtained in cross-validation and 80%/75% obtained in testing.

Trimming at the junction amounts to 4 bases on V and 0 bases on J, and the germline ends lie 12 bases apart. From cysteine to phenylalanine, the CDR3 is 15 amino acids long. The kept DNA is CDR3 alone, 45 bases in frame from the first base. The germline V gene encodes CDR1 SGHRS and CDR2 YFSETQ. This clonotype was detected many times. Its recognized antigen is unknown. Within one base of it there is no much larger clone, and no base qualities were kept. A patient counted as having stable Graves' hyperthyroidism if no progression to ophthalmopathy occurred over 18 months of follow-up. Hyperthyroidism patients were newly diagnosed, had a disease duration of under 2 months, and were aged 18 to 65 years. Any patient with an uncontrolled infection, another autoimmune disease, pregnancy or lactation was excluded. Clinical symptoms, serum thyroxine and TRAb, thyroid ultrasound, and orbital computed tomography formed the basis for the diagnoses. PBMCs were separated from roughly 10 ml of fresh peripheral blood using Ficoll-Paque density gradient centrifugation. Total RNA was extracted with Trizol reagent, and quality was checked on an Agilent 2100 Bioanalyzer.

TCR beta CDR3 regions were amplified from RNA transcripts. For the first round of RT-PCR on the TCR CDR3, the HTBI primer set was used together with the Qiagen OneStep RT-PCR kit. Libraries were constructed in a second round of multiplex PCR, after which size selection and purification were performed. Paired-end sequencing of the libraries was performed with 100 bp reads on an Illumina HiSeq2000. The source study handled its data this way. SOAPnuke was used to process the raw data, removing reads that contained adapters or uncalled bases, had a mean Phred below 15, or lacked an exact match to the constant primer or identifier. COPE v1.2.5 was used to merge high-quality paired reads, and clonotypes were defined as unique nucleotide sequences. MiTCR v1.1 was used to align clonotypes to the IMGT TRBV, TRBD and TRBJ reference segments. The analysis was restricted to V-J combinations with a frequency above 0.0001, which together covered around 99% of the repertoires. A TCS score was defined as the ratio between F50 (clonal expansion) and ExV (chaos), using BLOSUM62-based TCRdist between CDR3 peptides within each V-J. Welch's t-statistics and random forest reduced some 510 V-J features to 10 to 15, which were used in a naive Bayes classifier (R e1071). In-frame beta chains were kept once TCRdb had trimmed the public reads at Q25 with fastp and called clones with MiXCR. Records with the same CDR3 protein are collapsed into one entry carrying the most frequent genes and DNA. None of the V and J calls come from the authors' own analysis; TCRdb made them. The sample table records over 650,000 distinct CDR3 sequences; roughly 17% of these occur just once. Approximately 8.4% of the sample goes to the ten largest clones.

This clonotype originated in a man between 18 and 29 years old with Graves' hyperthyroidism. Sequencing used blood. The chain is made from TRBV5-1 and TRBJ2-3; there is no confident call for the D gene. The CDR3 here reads CASSENWASTDTQYF. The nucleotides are TGCGCCAGCAGCGAGAACTGGGCTAGCACAGATACGCAGTATTTT.